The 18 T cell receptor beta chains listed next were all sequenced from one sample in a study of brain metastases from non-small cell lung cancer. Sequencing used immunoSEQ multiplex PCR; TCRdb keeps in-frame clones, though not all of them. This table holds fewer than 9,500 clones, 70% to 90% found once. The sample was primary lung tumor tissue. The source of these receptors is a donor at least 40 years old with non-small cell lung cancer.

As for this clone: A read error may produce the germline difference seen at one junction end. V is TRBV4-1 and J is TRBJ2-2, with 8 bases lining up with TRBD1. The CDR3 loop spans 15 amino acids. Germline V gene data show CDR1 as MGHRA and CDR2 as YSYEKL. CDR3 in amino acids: CASSQPGGIAGKLFF. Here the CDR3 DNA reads TGCGCCAGCAGCCAACCAGGGGGCATCGCCGGGAAGCTGTTTTTT.

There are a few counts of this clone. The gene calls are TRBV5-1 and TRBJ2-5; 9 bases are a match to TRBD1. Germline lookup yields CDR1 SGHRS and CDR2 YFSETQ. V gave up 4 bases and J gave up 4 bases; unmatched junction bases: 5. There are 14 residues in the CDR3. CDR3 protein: CASSPDRGGETQYF. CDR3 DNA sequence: TGCGCCAGCAGCCCGGACAGGGGAGGAGAGACCCAGTACTTC.

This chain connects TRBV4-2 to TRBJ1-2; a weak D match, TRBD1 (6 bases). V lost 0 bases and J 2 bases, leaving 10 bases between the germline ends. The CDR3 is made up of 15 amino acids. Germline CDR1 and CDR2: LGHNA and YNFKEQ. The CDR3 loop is CASSQDRTENYGYTF. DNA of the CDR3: TGTGCCAGCAGCCAAGATAGGACAGAGAACTATGGCTACACCTTC.

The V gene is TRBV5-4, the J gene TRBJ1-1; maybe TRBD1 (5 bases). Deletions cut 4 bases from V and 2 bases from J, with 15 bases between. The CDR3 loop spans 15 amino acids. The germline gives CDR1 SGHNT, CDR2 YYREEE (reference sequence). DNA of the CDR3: TGTGCCAGCAGCGAGAACCCAAGGGGAAACACTGAAGCTTTCTTT. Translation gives CASSENPRGNTEAFF. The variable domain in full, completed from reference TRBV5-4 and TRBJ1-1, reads ETGVTQSPTHLIKTRGQQVTLRCSSQSGHNTVSWYQQALGQGPQFIFQYYREEENGRGNFPPRFSGLQFPNYSSELNVNALELDDSALYLCASSENPRGNTEAFFGQGTRLTVV.

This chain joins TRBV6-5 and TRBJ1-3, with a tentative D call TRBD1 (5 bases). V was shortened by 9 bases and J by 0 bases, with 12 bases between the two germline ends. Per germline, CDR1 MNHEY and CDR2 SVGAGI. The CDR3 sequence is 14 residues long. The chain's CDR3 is CASKGSASGNTIYF. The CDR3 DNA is TGTGCCAGTAAGGGGTCAGCCTCTGGAAACACCATATATTTT.

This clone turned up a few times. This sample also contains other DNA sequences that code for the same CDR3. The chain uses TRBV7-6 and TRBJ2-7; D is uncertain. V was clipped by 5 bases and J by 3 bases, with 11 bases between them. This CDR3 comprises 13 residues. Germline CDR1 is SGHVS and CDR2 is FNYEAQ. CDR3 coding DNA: TGTGCCAGCAGCCCCGGCCCAAACTACGAGCAGTACTTC. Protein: CASSPGPNYEQYF.

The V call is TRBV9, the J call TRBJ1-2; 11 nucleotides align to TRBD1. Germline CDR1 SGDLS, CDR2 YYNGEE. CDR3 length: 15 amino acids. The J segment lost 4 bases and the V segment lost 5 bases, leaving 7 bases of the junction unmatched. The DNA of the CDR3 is TGTGCCAGCAGGGCCAGGACAGGGGGCGTCTATGGCTACACCTTC. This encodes CASRARTGGVYGYTF.

The chain's CDR3 is CASSPPLGQGVDGYTF. Written as DNA, the CDR3 is TGTGCCAGCTCACCCCCCCTGGGACAGGGAGTAGATGGCTACACCTTC. The rearrangement joins TRBV18 to TRBJ1-2, with 9 bases identical to TRBD1. Germline CDR1 and CDR2: KGHSH and LQKENI. This CDR3 has 16 amino acids. J gave up 6 bases and V 3 bases, and 11 bases lay outside the gene matches.

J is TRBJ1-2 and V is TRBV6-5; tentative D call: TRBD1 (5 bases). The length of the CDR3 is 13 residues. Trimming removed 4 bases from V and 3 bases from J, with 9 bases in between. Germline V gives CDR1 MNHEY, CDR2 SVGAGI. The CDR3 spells CASSSGSDYGYTF. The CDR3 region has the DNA TGTGCCAGCAGTTCAGGGTCTGACTATGGCTACACCTTC.

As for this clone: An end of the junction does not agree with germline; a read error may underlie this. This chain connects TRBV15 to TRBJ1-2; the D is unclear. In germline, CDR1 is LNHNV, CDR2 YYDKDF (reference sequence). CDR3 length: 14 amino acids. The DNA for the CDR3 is TGTGCCACCAACAGAGATTCTAACAGCGATGGCTACACCTTC. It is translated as CATNRDSNSDGYTF.

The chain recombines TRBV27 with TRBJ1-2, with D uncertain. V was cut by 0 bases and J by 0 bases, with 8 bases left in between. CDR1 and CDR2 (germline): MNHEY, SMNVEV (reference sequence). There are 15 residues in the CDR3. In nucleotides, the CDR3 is TGTGCCAGCAGTTTATCGGCGGGAGCTAACTATGGCTACACCTTC. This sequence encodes CASSLSAGANYGYTF.

In DNA form, the CDR3 reads TGTGCCAGCAGTTACTCAGTAACGGCAGATACGCAGTATTTT. This gives the protein CASSYSVTADTQYF. V is TRBV6-5 and J is TRBJ2-3; D not resolved. The V and J ends lost 0 bases and 4 bases respectively, with 8 bases between them. The germline gives CDR1 MNHEY, CDR2 SVGAGI. This CDR3 contains 14 residues.

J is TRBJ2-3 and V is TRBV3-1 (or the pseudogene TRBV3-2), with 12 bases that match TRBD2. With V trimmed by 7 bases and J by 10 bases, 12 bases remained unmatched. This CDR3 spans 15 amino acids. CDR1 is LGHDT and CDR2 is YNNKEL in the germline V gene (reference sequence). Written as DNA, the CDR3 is TGTGCCAGCACGGGGTGGACTAGCGGGACGGATGCGCAGTATTTT. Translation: CASTGWTSGTDAQYF.

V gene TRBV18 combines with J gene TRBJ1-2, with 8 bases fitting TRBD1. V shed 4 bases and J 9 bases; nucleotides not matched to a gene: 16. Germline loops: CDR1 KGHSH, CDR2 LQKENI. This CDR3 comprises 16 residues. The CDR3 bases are TGTGCCAGCTCACACGGAACGGGACAGGAGGCGGATAGCTACACCTTC. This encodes CASSHGTGQEADSYTF.

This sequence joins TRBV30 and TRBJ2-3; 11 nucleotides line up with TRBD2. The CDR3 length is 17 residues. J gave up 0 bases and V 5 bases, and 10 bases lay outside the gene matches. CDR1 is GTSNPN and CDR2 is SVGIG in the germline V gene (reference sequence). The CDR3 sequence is CAWLSSGGWFSTDTQYF. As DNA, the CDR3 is TGTGCCTGGTTATCTAGCGGGGGGTGGTTTAGCACAGATACGCAGTATTTT.

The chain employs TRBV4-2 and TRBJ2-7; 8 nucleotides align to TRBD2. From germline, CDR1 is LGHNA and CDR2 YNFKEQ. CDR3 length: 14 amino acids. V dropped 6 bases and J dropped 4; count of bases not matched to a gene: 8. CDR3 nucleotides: TGTGCCAGCAGTCTTACAGCGGGGGATTACGAGCAGTACTTC. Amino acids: CASSLTAGDYEQYF.

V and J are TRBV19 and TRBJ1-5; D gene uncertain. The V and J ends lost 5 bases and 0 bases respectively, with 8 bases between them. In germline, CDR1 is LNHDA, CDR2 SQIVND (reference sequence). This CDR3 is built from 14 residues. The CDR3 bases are TGTGCCAGTAGTTCCCTACTTAGCAATCAGCCCCAGCATTTT. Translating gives CASSSLLSNQPQHF.

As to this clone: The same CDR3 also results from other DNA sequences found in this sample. CDR3 protein: CASSYQGAENTEAFF. CDR3 DNA: TGTGCCAGCAGTTATCAGGGGGCGGAGAACACTGAAGCTTTCTTT. The chain joins TRBV6-6 to TRBJ1-1, with 8 positions matching TRBD1. The CDR3 length is 15 residues. Germline assignment: CDR1 MNHNY and CDR2 SVGAGI (reference sequence). The V gene end was trimmed by 3 bases and the J gene end by 1 base; junction bases not matched to a gene: 4.